The 11 T cell receptor beta chains below were found in one sample sequenced in a study of blood T cell repertoires in COVID-19. Sequenced by immunoSEQ multiplex PCR; TCRdb stores in-frame clones only, minus some. The data show tens of thousands of clones, about 90% seen once. Sequences were obtained from peripheral blood. These receptors were collected from a man aged 55 to 70 with active COVID-19.

The chain is built from TRBV6-4 and TRBJ2-1; 9 bases line up with TRBD2. CDR1 and CDR2 (germline): MRHNA, SNTAGT. The V and J ends lost 6 bases and 4 bases, in that order; junction bases with no gene match: 7. The CDR3 contains 15 residues. The CDR3, as DNA: TGTGCCAGCAGACGAATAGCGGGGGATTACAATGAGCAGTTCTTC. Translating gives CASRRIAGDYNEQFF.

The CDR3 protein is CASSGTSGRFDNEQFF. In DNA, the CDR3 is TGTGCCAGCAGCGGAACTAGCGGGAGGTTCGACAATGAGCAGTTCTTC. J is TRBJ2-1 and V is TRBV9; 12 bases agree with TRBD2. This CDR3 is built from 16 residues. Trimming at V came to 3 bases and at J to 5 bases, leaving 6 bases not matched to a gene. Germline V gives CDR1 SGDLS, CDR2 YYNGEE.

V usage is TRBV7-6 and J usage is TRBJ2-7, with 9 nucleotides matching TRBD2. Germline values: CDR1 SGHVS, CDR2 FNYEAQ. The V and J ends lost 1 base and 4 bases, in that order; junction bases with no gene match: 8. The CDR3 covers 16 residues. Here the CDR3 DNA reads TGTGCCAGCAGCTTAGGCAAGGGTAGCGGGAGTTACGAGCAGTACTTC. Its protein is CASSLGKGSGSYEQYF. Supplemented by reference TRBV7-6 and TRBJ2-7, the full variable domain reads GAGVSQSPRYKVTKRGQDVALRCDPISGHVSLYWYRQALGQGPEFLTYFNYEAQQDKSGLPNDRFSAERPEGSISTLTIQRTEQRDSAMYRCASSLGKGSGSYEQYFGPGTRLTVT.

A single count supports this clone. The chain carries TRBV6-1 and TRBJ2-7; no clear D. V was trimmed by 2 bases and J by 3 bases, leaving 14 bases between them. The germline gives CDR1 MNHNS, CDR2 SASEGT. This CDR3 is 15 amino acids long. For the CDR3, the DNA is TGTGCCAGCAGTGAATCGCAGGCACAATTCTACGAGCAGTACTTC. Translating gives CASSESQAQFYEQYF.

The chain is built from TRBV11-2 and TRBJ2-2, with TRBD1 matching over 7 bases. V was clipped by 0 bases and J by 4 bases; unmatched bases: 8. The CDR3 is 17 amino acids. Germline lookup yields CDR1 SGHAT and CDR2 FQNNGV. The CDR3 region has the DNA TGTGCCAGCAGCTTAGATCGTAGGGGGCATCGCACCGGGGAGCTGTTTTTT. Translation gives CASSLDRRGHRTGELFF.

The chain couples TRBV27 to TRBJ2-7, with 9 bases lining up with TRBD2. CDR1 and CDR2 (germline): MNHEY, SMNVEV (reference sequence). The CDR3 consists of 13 residues. V gave up 7 bases and J gave up 6 bases; unmatched junction bases: 7. As DNA, the CDR3 is TGTGCCAGCACGGCGGGAGGGCCGACCGAGCAGTACTTC. Its translation is CASTAGGPTEQYF.

This clone was picked up one time. The chain links TRBV5-6 to TRBJ1-1, with D possibly being TRBD1 (5 bases). The CDR3 spans 15 residues. The V end was cut by 7 bases, the J end by 0 bases, with 16 bases between. Per the germline V gene, CDR1 is SGHDT and CDR2 is YYEEEE. The CDR3 loop reads CASERQGGMNTEAFF. Written as DNA, the CDR3 is TGTGCCAGCGAAAGGCAGGGAGGAATGAACACTGAAGCTTTCTTT.

The genes are TRBV6-5 and TRBJ1-1; no clear D gene. Germline CDR1 is MNHEY and CDR2 is SVGAGI. V was cut by 2 bases and J by 7 bases, with 11 bases left in between. The length of the CDR3 is 13 residues. The CDR3 DNA follows: TGTGCCAGCAGTTACGCCTCCAGGTATGAAGCTTTCTTT. Translation: CASSYASRYEAFF.

J is TRBJ2-7 and V is TRBV4-1, with 9 bases aligning to TRBD1. Unmatched junction bases numbered 6, after V lost 6 bases and J lost 3 bases. This CDR3 region has 14 residues. CDR1 is MGHRA, CDR2 YSYEKL, per germline. CDR3 residues: CASSSGTGNYEQYF. DNA of the CDR3: TGCGCCAGCAGTTCCGGGACAGGGAACTACGAGCAGTACTTC.

This chain links TRBV6-5 with TRBJ2-7; 8 bases match TRBD1. The CDR3 is 13 residues long. The V gene's germline CDR1 is MNHEY and CDR2 SVGAGI. V shed 5 bases and J 7 bases; nucleotides not matched to a gene: 7. DNA of the CDR3: TGTGCCAGCAGTACGGACAGGGACGGGGAGCAGTACTTC. Translated, it gives CASSTDRDGEQYF.

The chain links TRBV5-1 to TRBJ2-7; D possibly corresponds to TRBD1 (5 bases). Trimming removed 2 bases at V and 3 bases at J, with 15 bases between. Germline V CDR1 and CDR2: SGHRS, YFSETQ. The CDR3 is 15 residues long. CDR3: CASSFGQGVSYEQYF. The CDR3 coding sequence is TGCGCCAGCAGCTTCGGGCAGGGTGTCAGCTACGAGCAGTACTTC.